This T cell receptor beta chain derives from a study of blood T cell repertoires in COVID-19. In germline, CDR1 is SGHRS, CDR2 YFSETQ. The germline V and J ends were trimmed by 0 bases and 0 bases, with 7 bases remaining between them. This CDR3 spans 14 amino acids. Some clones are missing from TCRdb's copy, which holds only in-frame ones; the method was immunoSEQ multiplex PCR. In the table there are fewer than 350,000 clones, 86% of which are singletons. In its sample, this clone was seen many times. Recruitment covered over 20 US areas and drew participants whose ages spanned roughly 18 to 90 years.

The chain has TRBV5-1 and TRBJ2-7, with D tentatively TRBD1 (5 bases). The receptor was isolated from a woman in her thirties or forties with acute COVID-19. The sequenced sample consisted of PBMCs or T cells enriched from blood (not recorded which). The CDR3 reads CASSLDQGSYEQYF. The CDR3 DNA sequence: TGCGCCAGCAGCTTGGACCAGGGCTCCTACGAGCAGTACTTC.